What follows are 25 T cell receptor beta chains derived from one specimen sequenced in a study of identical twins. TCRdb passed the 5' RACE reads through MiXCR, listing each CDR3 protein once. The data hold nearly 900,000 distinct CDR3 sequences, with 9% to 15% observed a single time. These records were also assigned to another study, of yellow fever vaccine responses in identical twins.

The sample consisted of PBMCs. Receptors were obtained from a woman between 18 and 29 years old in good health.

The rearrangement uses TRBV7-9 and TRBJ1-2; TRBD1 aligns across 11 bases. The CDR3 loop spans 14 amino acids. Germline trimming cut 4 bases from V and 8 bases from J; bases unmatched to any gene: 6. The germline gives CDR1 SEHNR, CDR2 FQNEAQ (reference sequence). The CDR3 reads CASSWGQGGEGYTF. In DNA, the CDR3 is TGTGCCAGCAGCTGGGGACAGGGGGGAGAAGGCTACACCTTC.

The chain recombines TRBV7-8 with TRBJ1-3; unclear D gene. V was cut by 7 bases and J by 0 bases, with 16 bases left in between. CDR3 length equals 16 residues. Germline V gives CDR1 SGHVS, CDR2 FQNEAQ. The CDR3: CASTLTHGGSGNTIYF. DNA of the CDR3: TGTGCCAGCACCCTTACTCATGGAGGCTCTGGAAACACCATATATTTT.

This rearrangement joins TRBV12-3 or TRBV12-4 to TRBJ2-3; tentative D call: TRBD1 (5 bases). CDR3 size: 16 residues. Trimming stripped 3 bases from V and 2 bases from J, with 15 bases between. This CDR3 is CASSLGRVAITDTQYF. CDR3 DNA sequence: TGTGCCAGCAGTTTGGGCAGGGTCGCGATCACAGATACGCAGTATTTT.

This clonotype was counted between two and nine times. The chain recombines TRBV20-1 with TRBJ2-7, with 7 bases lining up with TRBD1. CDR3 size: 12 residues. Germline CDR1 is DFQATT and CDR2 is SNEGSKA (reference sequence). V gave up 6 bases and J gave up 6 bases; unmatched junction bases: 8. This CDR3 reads CSAKQGLGEQYF. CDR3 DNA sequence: TGCAGTGCGAAACAGGGGTTAGGCGAGCAGTACTTC.

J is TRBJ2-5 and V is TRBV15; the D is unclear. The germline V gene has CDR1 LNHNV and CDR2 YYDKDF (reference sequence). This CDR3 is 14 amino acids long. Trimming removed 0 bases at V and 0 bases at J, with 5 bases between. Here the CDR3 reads CATSRDYYQETQYF. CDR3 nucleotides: TGTGCCACCAGCAGAGATTATTACCAAGAGACCCAGTACTTC.

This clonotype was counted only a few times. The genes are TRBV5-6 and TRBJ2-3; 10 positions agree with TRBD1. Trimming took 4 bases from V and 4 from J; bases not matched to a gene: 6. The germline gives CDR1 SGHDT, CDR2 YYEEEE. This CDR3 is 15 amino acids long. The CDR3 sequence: CASSPDRGGSDTQYF. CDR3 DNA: TGTGCCAGCAGCCCGGACAGGGGGGGGTCAGATACGCAGTATTTT. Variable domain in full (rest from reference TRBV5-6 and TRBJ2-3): DAGVTQSPTHLIKTRGQQVTLRCSPKSGHDTVSWYQQALGQGPQFIFQYYEEEERQRGNFPDRFSGHQFPNYSSELNVNALLLGDSALYLCASSPDRGGSDTQYFGPGTRLTVL.

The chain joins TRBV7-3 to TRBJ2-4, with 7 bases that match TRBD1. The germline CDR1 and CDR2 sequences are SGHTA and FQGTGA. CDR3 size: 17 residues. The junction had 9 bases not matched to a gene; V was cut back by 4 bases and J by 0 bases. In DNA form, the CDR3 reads TGTGCCAGCAGCTCGCTGCCGGGACAGCTAGCCAAAAACATTCAGTACTTC. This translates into CASSSLPGQLAKNIQYF.

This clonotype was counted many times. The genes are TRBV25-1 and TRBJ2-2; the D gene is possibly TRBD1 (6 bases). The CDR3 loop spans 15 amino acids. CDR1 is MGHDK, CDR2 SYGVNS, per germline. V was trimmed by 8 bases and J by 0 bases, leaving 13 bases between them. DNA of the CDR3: TGTGCCAGCGCGGACAGTTTCGCGAACACCGGGGAGCTGTTTTTT. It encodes CASADSFANTGELFF.

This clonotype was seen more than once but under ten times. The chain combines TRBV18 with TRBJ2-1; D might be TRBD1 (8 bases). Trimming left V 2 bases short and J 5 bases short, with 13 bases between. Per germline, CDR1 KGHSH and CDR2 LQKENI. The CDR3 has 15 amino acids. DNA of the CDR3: TGTGCCAGCTCACCAGGGAGGGACAGGCACAATGAGCAGTTCTTC. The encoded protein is CASSPGRDRHNEQFF.

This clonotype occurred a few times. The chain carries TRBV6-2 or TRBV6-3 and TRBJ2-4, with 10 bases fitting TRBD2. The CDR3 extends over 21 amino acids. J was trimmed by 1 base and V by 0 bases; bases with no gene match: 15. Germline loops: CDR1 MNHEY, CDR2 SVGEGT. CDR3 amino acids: CASSYSLLSAGGPAAKNIQYF. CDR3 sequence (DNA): TGTGCCAGCAGTTACTCGCTACTATCAGCGGGAGGGCCCGCGGCCAAAAACATTCAGTACTTC.

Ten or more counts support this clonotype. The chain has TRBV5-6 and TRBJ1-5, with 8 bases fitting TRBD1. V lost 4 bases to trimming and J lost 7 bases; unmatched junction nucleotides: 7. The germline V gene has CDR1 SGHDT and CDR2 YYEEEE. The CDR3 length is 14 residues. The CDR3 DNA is TGTGCCAGCAGCGGCGGACAGGGCCGCCAGCCCCAGCATTTT. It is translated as CASSGGQGRQPQHF.

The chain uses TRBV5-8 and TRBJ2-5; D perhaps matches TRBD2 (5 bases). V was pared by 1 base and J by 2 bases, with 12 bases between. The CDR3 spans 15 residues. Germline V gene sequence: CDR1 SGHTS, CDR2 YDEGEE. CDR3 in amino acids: CASSLSGNSQETQYF. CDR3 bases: TGTGCCAGCAGCTTGTCGGGGAACAGTCAAGAGACCCAGTACTTC.

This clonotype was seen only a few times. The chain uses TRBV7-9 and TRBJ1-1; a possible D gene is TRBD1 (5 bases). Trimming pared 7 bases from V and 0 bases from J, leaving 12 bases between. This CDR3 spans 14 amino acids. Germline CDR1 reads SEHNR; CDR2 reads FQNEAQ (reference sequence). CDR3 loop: CASTPGRLNTEAFF. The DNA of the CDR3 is TGTGCCAGCACCCCGGGGCGGTTGAACACTGAAGCTTTCTTT.

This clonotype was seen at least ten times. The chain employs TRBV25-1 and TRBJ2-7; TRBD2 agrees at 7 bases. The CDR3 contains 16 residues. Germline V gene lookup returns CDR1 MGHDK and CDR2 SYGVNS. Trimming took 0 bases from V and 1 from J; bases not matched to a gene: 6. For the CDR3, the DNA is TGTGCCAGCAGTGAATATACTGGGAGGGGATCCTACGAGCAGTACGTC. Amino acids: CASSEYTGRGSYEQYV.

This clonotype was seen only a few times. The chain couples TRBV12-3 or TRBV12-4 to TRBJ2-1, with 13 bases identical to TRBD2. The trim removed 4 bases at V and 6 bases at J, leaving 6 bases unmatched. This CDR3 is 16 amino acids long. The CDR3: CASSSPGLAGINEQFF. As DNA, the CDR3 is TGTGCCAGCAGTTCCCCGGGACTAGCGGGGATCAATGAGCAGTTCTTC.

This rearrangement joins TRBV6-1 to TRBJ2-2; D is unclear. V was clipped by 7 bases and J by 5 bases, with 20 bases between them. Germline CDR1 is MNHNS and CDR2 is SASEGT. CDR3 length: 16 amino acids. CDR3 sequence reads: CASNNLLTSLTGELFF. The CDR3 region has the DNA TGTGCCAGCAACAACCTATTGACGTCCCTTACCGGGGAGCTGTTTTTT.

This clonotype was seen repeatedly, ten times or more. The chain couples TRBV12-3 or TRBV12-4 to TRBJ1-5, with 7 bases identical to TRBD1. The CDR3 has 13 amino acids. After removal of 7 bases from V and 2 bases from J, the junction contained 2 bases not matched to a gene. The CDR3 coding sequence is TGTGCCAGCAAAGGGGGCGGCAATCAGCCCCAGCATTTT. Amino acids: CASKGGGNQPQHF.

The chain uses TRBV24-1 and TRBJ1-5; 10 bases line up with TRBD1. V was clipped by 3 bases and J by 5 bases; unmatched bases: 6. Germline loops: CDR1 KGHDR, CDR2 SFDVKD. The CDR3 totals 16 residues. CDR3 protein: CATSDSGTGVYQPQHF. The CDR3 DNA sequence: TGTGCCACCAGTGATAGCGGGACAGGGGTTTATCAGCCCCAGCATTTT.

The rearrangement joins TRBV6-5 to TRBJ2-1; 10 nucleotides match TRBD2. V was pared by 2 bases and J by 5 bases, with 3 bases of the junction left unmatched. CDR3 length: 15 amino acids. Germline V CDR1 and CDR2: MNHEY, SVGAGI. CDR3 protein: CASSYQLAGDNEQFF. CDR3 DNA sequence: TGTGCCAGCAGTTACCAGCTAGCGGGAGACAATGAGCAGTTCTTC.

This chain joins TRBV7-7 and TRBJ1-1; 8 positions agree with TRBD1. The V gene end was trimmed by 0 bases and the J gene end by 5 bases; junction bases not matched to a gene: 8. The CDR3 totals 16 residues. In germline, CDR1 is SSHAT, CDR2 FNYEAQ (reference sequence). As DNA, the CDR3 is TGTGCCAGCAGCTTAGCGCAACGGGACAGGCTGACTGAAGCTTTCTTT. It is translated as CASSLAQRDRLTEAFF.

The CDR3 nucleotides read TGCGCCAGCAGCTCCAGACCAGGGGGTTCTAATGAAAAACTGTTTTTT. It is translated as CASSSRPGGSNEKLFF. The chain is built from TRBV5-1 and TRBJ1-4, with 7 bases aligning to TRBD1. The germline V gene has CDR1 SGHRS and CDR2 YFSETQ. The ends lost 3 bases at V and 3 bases at J; junction bases unmatched: 8. CDR3 size: 16 residues.

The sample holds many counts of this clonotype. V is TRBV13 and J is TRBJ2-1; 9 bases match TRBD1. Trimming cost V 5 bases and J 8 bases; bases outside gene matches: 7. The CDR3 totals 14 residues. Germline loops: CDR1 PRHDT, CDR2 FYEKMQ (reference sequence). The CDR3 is CASSRGQGGDEQFF. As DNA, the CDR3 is TGTGCCAGCAGCAGGGGACAGGGCGGGGATGAGCAGTTCTTC.

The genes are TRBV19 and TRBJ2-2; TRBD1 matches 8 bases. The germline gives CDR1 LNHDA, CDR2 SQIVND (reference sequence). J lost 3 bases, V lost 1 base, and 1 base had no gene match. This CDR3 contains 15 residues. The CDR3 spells CASSIVDRDTGELFF. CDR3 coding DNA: TGTGCCAGTAGTATAGTGGACAGGGACACCGGGGAGCTGTTTTTT.

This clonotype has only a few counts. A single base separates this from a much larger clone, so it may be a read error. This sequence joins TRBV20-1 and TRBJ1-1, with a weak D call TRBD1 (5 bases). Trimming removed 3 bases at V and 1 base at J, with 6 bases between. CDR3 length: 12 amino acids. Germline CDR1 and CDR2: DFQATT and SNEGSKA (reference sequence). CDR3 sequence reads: CSASQGNTEAFF. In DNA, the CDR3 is TGCAGTGCTAGTCAGGGGAACACTGAAGCTTTCTTT.

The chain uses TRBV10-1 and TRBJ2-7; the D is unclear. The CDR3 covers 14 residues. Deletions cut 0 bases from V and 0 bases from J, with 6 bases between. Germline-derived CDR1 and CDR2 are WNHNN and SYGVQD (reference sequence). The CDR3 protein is CASSESQASYEQYF. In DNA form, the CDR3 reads TGCGCCAGCAGTGAGTCTCAGGCCTCCTACGAGCAGTACTTC.